The 29 T cell receptor beta chains listed next were all sequenced from one sample in a study of blood T cell repertoires in COVID-19. The data were produced by immunoSEQ multiplex PCR, yet TCRdb's version contains in-frame clones alone and is incomplete. The profile shows around 110,000 clones, about two thirds of them singletons. Sequenced input: peripheral blood. The receptor source for this set is a human donor with acute or convalescent COVID-19. The donor label of this sample is uncertain.

V gene TRBV14 combines with J gene TRBJ1-6, with D perhaps matching TRBD1 (6 bases). The CDR3 runs to 15 residues. Germline V CDR1 and CDR2: SGHDN, FVKESK. Trimming took off 4 bases at V and 6 bases at J, with 13 bases between the two ends. The CDR3, as DNA: TGTGCCAGCAGCCTCGGACAGATAGCTAATTCACCCCTCCACTTT. Its translation is CASSLGQIANSPLHF.

This chain connects TRBV7-8 to TRBJ1-6; the match to TRBD1 covers 9 bases. The germline gives CDR1 SGHVS, CDR2 FQNEAQ. Germline trimming cut 4 bases from V and 7 bases from J; bases unmatched to any gene: 8. The CDR3 contains 16 residues. The CDR3 nucleotides are TGTGCCAGCAGCTCGTGGGACAGGGCCGCAAATTCACCCCTCCACTTT. Protein sequence: CASSSWDRAANSPLHF.

This chain uses TRBV5-1 with TRBJ1-2; maybe TRBD1 (5 bases). CDR1 is SGHRS, CDR2 YFSETQ, per germline. The ends were cut back, 7 bases at V and 5 bases at J, with 9 bases in the middle. The CDR3 totals 11 residues. CDR3 nucleotide sequence: TGCGCCAGCTCCGGGGGATATGGCTACACCTTC. Translating gives CASSGGYGYTF.

The V call is TRBV4-1, the J call TRBJ1-5; the D gene is possibly TRBD1 (6 bases). This CDR3 has 18 amino acids. The germline gives CDR1 MGHRA, CDR2 YSYEKL. V was trimmed by 1 base and J by 5 bases, leaving 21 bases between them. In DNA form, the CDR3 reads TGCGCCAGCAGCCAAGTCGAGAGGGGGAATTTGAGGGATCAGCCCCAGCATTTT. Encoded protein: CASSQVERGNLRDQPQHF.

The CDR3 DNA reads TGTGCCAGTAGTATGGGGACAGGTCGCTATGGCTACACCTTC. Translation gives CASSMGTGRYGYTF. V is TRBV19 and J is TRBJ1-2; TRBD1 matches at 8 bases. In germline, CDR1 is LNHDA, CDR2 SQIVND (reference sequence). The V gene end was trimmed by 3 bases and the J gene end by 4 bases; junction bases not matched to a gene: 4. This CDR3 contains 14 residues.

With regard to this clone: This sample also contains other DNA sequences that code for the same CDR3. V usage is TRBV5-1 and J usage is TRBJ1-2; TRBD1 matches at 7 bases. The CDR3 has 13 amino acids. V lost 4 bases, J lost 2 bases, and 2 bases stayed unmatched. In germline, CDR1 is SGHRS, CDR2 YFSETQ. The CDR3 coding sequence is TGCGCCAGCAGCCCAGGGGGGAACTATGGCTACACCTTC. The encoded protein is CASSPGGNYGYTF.

The chain combines TRBV29-1 with TRBJ1-5; D remains ambiguous. V shed 4 bases and J shed 4 bases, with 11 bases lying between them. The germline V gene has CDR1 SQVTM and CDR2 ANQGSEA. The CDR3 runs to 13 residues. The CDR3 nucleotides are TGCAGCGTTGGAGTTGACTCTAATCAGCCCCAGCATTTT. It specifies CSVGVDSNQPQHF.

For the CDR3, the DNA is TGTGCCAGCAGTGGGACTGCCCTCCCATCTGGGGCCAACGTCCTGACTTTC. Its translation is CASSGTALPSGANVLTF. The chain combines TRBV2 with TRBJ2-6; D possibly corresponds to TRBD2 (5 bases). V gave up 4 bases and J gave up 1 base, with 14 bases separating them. CDR1 is SNHLY, CDR2 FYNNEI, per germline. CDR3 size: 17 residues. The complete variable domain, with remaining parts taken from reference TRBV2 and TRBJ2-6, reads EPEVTQTPSHQVTQMGQEVILRCVPISNHLYFYWYRQILGQKVEFLVSFYNNEISEKSEIFDDQFSVERPDGSNFTLKIRSTKLEDSAMYFCASSGTALPSGANVLTFGAGSRLTVL.

The chain combines TRBV11-2 with TRBJ2-2, with D perhaps matching TRBD2 (5 bases). V lost 1 base and J lost 0, with 15 bases in between. Germline CDR1 and CDR2: SGHAT and FQNNGV. There are 18 residues in the CDR3. CDR3 sequence reads: CASSLGQIGSANTGELFF. Here the CDR3 DNA reads TGTGCCAGCAGCTTAGGTCAAATTGGGAGCGCGAACACCGGGGAGCTGTTTTTT. Full variable domain (remainder filled in from reference TRBV11-2 and TRBJ2-2): EAGVAQSPRYKIIEKRQSVAFWCNPISGHATLYWYQQILGQGPKLLIQFQNNGVVDDSQLPKDRFSAERLKGVDSTLKIQPAKLEDSAVYLCASSLGQIGSANTGELFFGEGSRLTVL.

V usage is TRBV4-1 and J usage is TRBJ1-4, with D possibly TRBD1 on 6 matching bases. Per the germline V gene, CDR1 is MGHRA and CDR2 is YSYEKL. With 5 bases removed from V and 0 bases from J, the gap between germline ends came to 25 bases. This CDR3 comprises 20 residues. This CDR3 reads CASSYRLTGTSGTTNEKLFF. The CDR3, as DNA: TGCGCCAGCAGCTATAGACTTACCGGGACATCCGGTACAACTAATGAAAAACTGTTTTTT.

V usage is TRBV6-1 and J usage is TRBJ2-4; 9 bases map to TRBD1. The V segment lost 3 bases and the J segment 3 bases; nucleotides outside the gene matches: 6. This CDR3 comprises 16 residues. Germline values: CDR1 MNHNS, CDR2 SASEGT. The CDR3 is CASSDKTGGDKNIQYF. CDR3 DNA: TGTGCCAGCAGTGACAAAACAGGGGGCGACAAAAACATTCAGTACTTC.

This clone was recorded at least ten times. The genes are TRBV11-3 and TRBJ2-1; TRBD1 agrees at 7 bases. Trimming removed 5 bases from V and 15 bases from J; junction bases left unmatched: 16. The germline gives CDR1 SGHNT, CDR2 YENEEA. The CDR3 covers 14 residues. The CDR3 DNA sequence: TGTGCCAGCAGCACCAGTCGACAGGGTAATGTCGTGTTCTTC. Amino acids: CASSTSRQGNVVFF.

This clone was seen a few times. The same CDR3 also results from other DNA sequences found in this sample. The CDR3 nucleotides read TGTGCCAGCAGCTTGGGAGGGGAGGGCAATCAGCCCCAGCATTTT. It is translated as CASSLGGEGNQPQHF. The rearrangement joins TRBV7-6 to TRBJ1-5; a weak D match, TRBD1 (5 bases). V was clipped by 3 bases and J by 2 bases, with 11 bases between them. The CDR3 is 15 amino acids. Germline values: CDR1 SGHVS, CDR2 FNYEAQ.

The chain combines TRBV11-2 with TRBJ2-2; 9 nucleotides align to TRBD1. The CDR3 sequence is 15 residues long. CDR1 and CDR2 from the germline V gene are SGHAT and FQNNGV. J lost 5 bases, V lost 5 bases, and 6 bases had no gene match. The CDR3 nucleotides are TGTGCCAGCAGCCTGGGACAGGGTTTTACCGGGGAGCTGTTTTTT. This encodes CASSLGQGFTGELFF.

The V call is TRBV11-2, the J call TRBJ1-6, with D maybe TRBD1 (6 bases). Trimming took off 5 bases at V and 7 bases at J, with 15 bases between the two ends. The CDR3 consists of 15 residues. Germline loops: CDR1 SGHAT, CDR2 FQNNGV. This CDR3 is CASSRTALGNSPLHF. As DNA, the CDR3 is TGTGCCAGCAGCCGGACAGCTCTCGGGAATTCACCCCTCCACTTT.

This rearrangement joins TRBV3-1 (or the pseudogene TRBV3-2) to TRBJ1-2; D not resolved. The V gene's germline CDR1 is LGHDT and CDR2 YNNKEL (reference sequence). Trimming pared 4 bases from V and 11 bases from J, leaving 14 bases between. CDR3 length: 12 amino acids. For the CDR3, the DNA is TGTGCCAGCAGCCCAAGCGGGATCCAGTACACCTTC. It is translated as CASSPSGIQYTF.

The chain has TRBV2 and TRBJ1-5; D ambiguous. The V gene's germline CDR1 is SNHLY and CDR2 FYNNEI. This CDR3 spans 14 amino acids. Trimming cost V 6 bases and J 2 bases, with 11 bases left between them. CDR3 loop: CASSSGRGNQPQHF. CDR3 DNA sequence: TGTGCCAGCAGCTCTGGGAGAGGCAATCAGCCCCAGCATTTT.

J is TRBJ2-5 and V is TRBV6-6, with D possibly being TRBD2 (6 bases). Germline CDR1 and CDR2: MNHNY and SVGAGI (reference sequence). This CDR3 is built from 17 residues. Trimming pared 5 bases from V and 5 bases from J, leaving 24 bases between. The CDR3 DNA follows: TGTGCCAGCAGTCGTTCGCGGGATCCACCCTCCACGGAGACCCAGTACTTC. Translation gives CASSRSRDPPSTETQYF.

V and J are TRBV18 and TRBJ2-5; 8 nucleotides match TRBD2. The CDR3 totals 15 residues. Trimming removed 2 bases from V and 4 bases from J; junction bases left unmatched: 6. Germline CDR1 KGHSH, CDR2 LQKENI. CDR3 protein: CASSPVGLAPETQYF. CDR3 bases: TGTGCCAGCTCACCAGTAGGACTAGCCCCAGAGACCCAGTACTTC.

The V gene is TRBV5-4, the J gene TRBJ2-5, with 8 nucleotides matching TRBD2. The germline V gene encodes CDR1 SGHNT and CDR2 YYREEE (reference sequence). Unmatched junction bases numbered 6, after V lost 0 bases and J lost 2 bases. The CDR3 has 16 amino acids. The chain's CDR3 is CASSLGAGGAQETQYF. The CDR3 DNA reads TGTGCCAGCAGCTTGGGGGCGGGGGGTGCTCAAGAGACCCAGTACTTC.

This rearrangement joins TRBV28 to TRBJ2-2; possible D gene TRBD2, 6 bases. CDR3 size: 13 residues. Trimming left V 3 bases short and J 7 bases short, with 9 bases between. The germline CDR1 and CDR2 sequences are MDHEN and SYDVKM. CDR3: CASSFFGGGELFF. CDR3 nucleotides: TGTGCCAGCAGTTTTTTCGGGGGCGGGGAGCTGTTTTTT.

This chain joins TRBV7-9 and TRBJ2-7; 7 nucleotides line up with TRBD1. V shed 5 bases and J 5 bases; nucleotides not matched to a gene: 3. The CDR3 spans 12 residues. CDR1 and CDR2 from the germline V gene are SEHNR and FQNEAQ (reference sequence). This CDR3 is CASSIDRDEQYF. The CDR3 coding sequence is TGTGCCAGCAGCATTGACAGGGACGAGCAGTACTTC.

The genes are TRBV2 and TRBJ1-5, with 9 bases that match TRBD1. The V gene end was trimmed by 4 bases and the J gene end by 2 bases; junction bases not matched to a gene: 6. CDR1 is SNHLY and CDR2 is FYNNEI in the germline V gene. The CDR3 has 16 amino acids. The CDR3 nucleotides are TGTGCCAGCAGTGGGACAGGGGTAGGTGGCAATCAGCCCCAGCATTTT. Amino acid sequence: CASSGTGVGGNQPQHF.

V is TRBV4-1 and J is TRBJ1-4, with D perhaps matching TRBD1 (5 bases). The V end lost 3 bases, the J end lost 3 bases, and 14 bases lay between the germline ends. The length of the CDR3 is 16 residues. Germline V gene lookup returns CDR1 MGHRA and CDR2 YSYEKL. The CDR3 reads CASSHTSGGPNEKLFF. The CDR3 nucleotides read TGCGCCAGCAGCCACACCTCGGGGGGTCCTAATGAAAAACTGTTTTTT.

The CDR3 sequence: CASRRLAYEQYF. The DNA of the CDR3 is TGTGCCAGCAGGCGACTGGCCTACGAGCAGTACTTC. The chain has TRBV28 and TRBJ2-7; D uncertain. Germline V gene sequence: CDR1 MDHEN, CDR2 SYDVKM. The CDR3 totals 12 residues. With 6 bases removed from V and 2 bases from J, the gap between germline ends came to 8 bases.

The chain has TRBV28 and TRBJ1-3; D gene uncertain. This CDR3 contains 15 residues. Looked up from germline, CDR1 is MDHEN and CDR2 is SYDVKM. The ends were cut back, 4 bases at V and 4 bases at J, with 14 bases in the middle. Here the CDR3 reads CASSSSGVHGNTIYF. CDR3 bases: TGTGCCAGCAGTTCATCCGGGGTCCACGGAAACACCATATATTTT.

This clone was counted a single time. The V and J genes are TRBV5-4 and TRBJ2-5; D call uncertain. Germline V gene sequence: CDR1 SGHNT, CDR2 YYREEE (reference sequence). The V gene lost 4 bases and the J gene lost 5 bases, with 12 bases spanning the gap. This CDR3 has 13 amino acids. This CDR3 reads CASSRAPEETQYF. The DNA of the CDR3 is TGTGCCAGCAGCCGCGCCCCGGAGGAGACCCAGTACTTC. The full variable domain, its missing parts supplied by reference TRBV5-4 and TRBJ2-5, is ETGVTQSPTHLIKTRGQQVTLRCSSQSGHNTVSWYQQALGQGPQFIFQYYREEENGRGNFPPRFSGLQFPNYSSELNVNALELDDSALYLCASSRAPEETQYFGPGTRLLVL.

The V and J genes are TRBV24-1 and TRBJ1-2; D unclear. V was pared by 5 bases and J by 6 bases, with 9 bases between. CDR3 length equals 12 residues. Germline V CDR1 and CDR2: KGHDR, SFDVKD. This CDR3 reads CATSASGDGYTF. The CDR3 bases are TGTGCCACCAGTGCCAGCGGAGATGGCTACACCTTC.

This chain uses TRBV5-1 with TRBJ1-1, with D possibly matching TRBD1 (6 bases). Germline V gene data show CDR1 as SGHRS and CDR2 as YFSETQ. Trimming pared 0 bases from V and 5 bases from J, leaving 23 bases between. The CDR3 contains 18 residues. CDR3 nucleotide sequence: TGCGCCAGCAGCTTGGGGGGACCTGGCTACAGGGAGAGAACTGAAGCTTTCTTT. It codes for CASSLGGPGYRERTEAFF.